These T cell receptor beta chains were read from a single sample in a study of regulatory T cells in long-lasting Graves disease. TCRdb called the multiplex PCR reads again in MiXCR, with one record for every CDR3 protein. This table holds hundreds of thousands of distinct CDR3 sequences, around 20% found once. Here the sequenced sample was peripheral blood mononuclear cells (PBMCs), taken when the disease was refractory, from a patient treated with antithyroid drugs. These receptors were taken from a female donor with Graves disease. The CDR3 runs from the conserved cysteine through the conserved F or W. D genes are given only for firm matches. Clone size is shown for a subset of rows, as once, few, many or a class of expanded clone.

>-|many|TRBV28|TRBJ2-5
TGTGCCAGCAGTCATACAGGGAAAGGGGGAGAGACCCAGTACTTC
CASSHTGKGGETQYF
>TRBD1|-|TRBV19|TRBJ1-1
TGTGCCAGTAATCCGGGGACAGGGTGGGCCACTGAAGCTTTCTTT
CASNPGTGWATEAFF
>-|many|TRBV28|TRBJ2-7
TGTGCCAGCGGGGTTCAGGGAGTTTCCGAGCAGTACTTC
CASGVQGVSEQYF
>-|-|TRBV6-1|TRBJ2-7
TGTGCCAGCAAAACTTCTGGGGGCGCTGCCCACGAGCAGTACTTC
CASKTSGGAAHEQYF
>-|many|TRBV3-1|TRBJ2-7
TGTGCCAGCAGCCCAAACTCCATCTACGAGCAGTACTTC
CASSPNSIYEQYF
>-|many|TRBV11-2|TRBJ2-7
TGTGCCAGCAGCACAATTAAGGGTGGGCCAGCAGCGTACGAGCAGTACTTC
CASSTIKGGPAAYEQYF
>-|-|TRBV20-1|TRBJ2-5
TGCAGTGCTAGTATCGAGACCCAGTACTTC
CSASIETQYF
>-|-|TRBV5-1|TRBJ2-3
TGCGCCAGCAGCTTGTCGACTACCCCTGCGCAGTATTTT
CASSLSTTPAQYF
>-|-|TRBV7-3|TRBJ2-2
TGTGCCAGCAGCGAAGATTCGGCTCCACCCAAGCTGTTTTTT
CASSEDSAPPKLFF
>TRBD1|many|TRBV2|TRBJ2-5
TGTGCCAGCAGCAAAGGGACAGGGGAGGCGGAGACCCAGTACTTC
CASSKGTGEAETQYF
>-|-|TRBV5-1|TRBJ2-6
TGCGCCAGCAGCTTGGGGCTACAGGGAGTTTCGTCTGGGGCCAACGTCCTGACTTTC
CASSLGLQGVSSGANVLTF
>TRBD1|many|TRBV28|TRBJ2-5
TGTGCCAGCAGTTTAACTACAGGGGGCTGGGAGACCCAGTACTTC
CASSLTTGGWETQYF
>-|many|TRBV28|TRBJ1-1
TGTGCCAGCAGCCCGATACATCGCGGCACTGAAGCTTTCTTT
CASSPIHRGTEAFF
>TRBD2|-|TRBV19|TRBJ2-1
TGTGCCACCACAAATAACCCAAGCGGGAGGAGTGATGAGCAGTTCTTC
CATTNNPSGRSDEQFF
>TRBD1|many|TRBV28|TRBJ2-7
TGTGCCAGCAGTTTAATGGGACAGAGAGACTACGAGCAGTACTTC
CASSLMGQRDYEQYF
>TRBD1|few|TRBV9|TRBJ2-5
TGTGCCAGCAGCTCAGGAGGACAGGGGTTAGAGACCCAGTACTTC
CASSSGGQGLETQYF
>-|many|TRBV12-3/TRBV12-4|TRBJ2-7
TGTGCCAGCAGTTTCCCCCTGCGGGAGCAGTACTTC
CASSFPLREQYF
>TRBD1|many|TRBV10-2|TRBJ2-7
TGCGCCAGCAGTAACAGGGGGCGAGACGAGCAGTACTTC
CASSNRGRDEQYF
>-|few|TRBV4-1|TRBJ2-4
TGCGCTCCTCGGGAGAGGGGGGAAAACATTCAGTACTTC
CAPRERGENIQYF
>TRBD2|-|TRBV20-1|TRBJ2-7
TGCAGTGCGAGACTAGCGGGAGTTGACGAGCAGTACTTC
CSARLAGVDEQYF